This TCR beta chain is drawn from a study of cytomegalovirus exposure and HLA in healthy donors. About the study: The study's early data release held tens of millions of unique TCRs from HLA-typed donors.

As regards this clone: It is unclear where the CDR3 begins or ends on the DNA, so no DNA is shown, and the CDR3 is as TCRdb lists it.

The PCR used 60 Vbeta and 13 Jbeta primers. Libraries were prepared by immunoSEQ multiplex PCR; TCRdb keeps only in-frame clonotypes and omits some of them. This sample has 87,000 or so clones, with 64% found just once. Ends included, the CDR3 has 13 residues. Per germline, CDR1 SNHLY and CDR2 FYNNEI. Material: PBMCs. V is TRBV2 and J is TRBJ1-5; TRBD1 is taken as the D call from the table, unchecked against the DNA. This clonotype originated in a man in his sixties in good health and CMV-seronegative. CDR3 region: CASILAHNQPQHF.